This TCR beta chain was captured in a study of human T cells and chemical hapten exposure. Across the study: Patients, chiefly female, had alopecia areata, totalis or universalis.

Trimming took 4 bases from V and 3 from J, leaving 6 bases between them. CDR1 is MGHDK and CDR2 is SYGVNS in the germline V gene. The CDR3 runs to 12 residues. Methods used by the authors: Counting gave a median of around 100,000 TCRs per sample, with values ranging from about 23,224 to 750,000. TCRdb reprocessed the RACE reads via MiXCR and lists one record per CDR3 protein. TCRdb's processing, not the authors', yielded these V and J calls. The sample shows fewer than 80,000 distinct CDR3 sequences, 11% of them seen only once. This clonotype showed up many times. The time point here: patch test 3, about 24 weeks after DPC sensitization. Treatment defined: therapeutic diphenylcyclopropenone sensitization with weekly scalp DPC.

The material was whole blood, obtained in connection with sensitization to the hapten diphenylcyclopropenone (DPC). The V gene is TRBV25-1, the J gene TRBJ1-2; unclear D gene. The TCR sequence derives from a woman aged 30 to 39 with alopecia areata. Some clones in this sample may be carry-over from other donors' samples. CDR3 in amino acids: CASSAMDYGYTF. CDR3 DNA: TGTGCCAGCAGTGCGATGGACTATGGCTACACCTTC.